This T cell receptor beta chain is from a study of shared clonotypes between healthy human individuals. Study as a whole: The study used three CD4 naive, three CD4 memory, two CD8 naive and one CD8 memory plate per donor.

The CDR3 is made up of 12 amino acids. Germline assignment: CDR1 MNHEY and CDR2 SVGAGI. Trimming cost V 2 bases and J 4 bases, with 6 bases left between them. This clone was seen once. Its target is unknown. Whole-study findings and limits: Roughly 5% of naive CD4 clonotypes were shared across a few donors. Relative to their counterparts shared across all four donors, non-shared clonotypes exhibited diminished generation probabilities.

TCRdb's copy holds only in-frame clones and misses some; the assay was immunoSEQ multiplex PCR. The repertoire holds about 2.4 million clones, roughly 93% seen once, with 0.35% to 0.45% in the top ten. The gene calls are TRBV6-5 and TRBJ2-7, with unresolved D. What was sequenced was naive CD4+ T cells from PBMCs. Subset denoted: CD45RA+ positively selected. This TCR was recovered from a man aged 18 to 35 in good health. Some clones in this sample may be carry-over from other donors' samples. CDR3 nucleotides: TGTGCCAGCAGTTACGGAGAGTACGAGCAGTACTTC. It yields the protein CASSYGEYEQYF.